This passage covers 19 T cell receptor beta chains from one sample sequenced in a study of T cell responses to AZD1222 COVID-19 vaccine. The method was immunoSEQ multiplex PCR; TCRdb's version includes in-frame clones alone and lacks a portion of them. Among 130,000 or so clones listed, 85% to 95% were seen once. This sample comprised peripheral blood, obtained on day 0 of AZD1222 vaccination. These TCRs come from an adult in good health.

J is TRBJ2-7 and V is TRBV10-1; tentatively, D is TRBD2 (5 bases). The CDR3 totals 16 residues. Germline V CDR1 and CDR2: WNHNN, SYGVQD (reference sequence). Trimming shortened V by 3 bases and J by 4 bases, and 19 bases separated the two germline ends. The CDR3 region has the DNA TGCGCCAGCAGTGAATTAGGCGGAGCGGACTTATACGAGCAGTACTTC. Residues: CASSELGGADLYEQYF.

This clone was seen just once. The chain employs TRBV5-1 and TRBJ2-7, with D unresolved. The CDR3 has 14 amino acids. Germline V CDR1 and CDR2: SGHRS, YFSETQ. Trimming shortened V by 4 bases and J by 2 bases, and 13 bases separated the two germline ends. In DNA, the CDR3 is TGCGCCAGCAGCGCGGCGACCCCTGCCTACGAGCAGTACTTC. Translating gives CASSAATPAYEQYF.

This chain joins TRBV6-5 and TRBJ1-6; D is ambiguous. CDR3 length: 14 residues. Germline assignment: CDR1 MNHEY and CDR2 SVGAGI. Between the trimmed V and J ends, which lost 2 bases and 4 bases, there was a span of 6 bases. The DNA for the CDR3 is TGTGCCAGCAGTTACACCGGATATAATTCACCCCTCCACTTT. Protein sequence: CASSYTGYNSPLHF.

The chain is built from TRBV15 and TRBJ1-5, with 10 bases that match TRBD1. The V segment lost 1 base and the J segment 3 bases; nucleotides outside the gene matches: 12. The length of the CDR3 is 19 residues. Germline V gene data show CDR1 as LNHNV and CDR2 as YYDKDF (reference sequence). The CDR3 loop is CATSRGRIGTGVANQPQHF. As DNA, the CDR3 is TGTGCCACCAGCAGAGGGAGAATAGGGACAGGGGTCGCCAATCAGCCCCAGCATTTT.

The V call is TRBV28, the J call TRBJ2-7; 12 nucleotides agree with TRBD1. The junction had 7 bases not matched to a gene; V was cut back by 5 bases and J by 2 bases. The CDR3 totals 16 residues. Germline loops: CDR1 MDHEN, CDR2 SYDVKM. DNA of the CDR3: TGTGCCAGCAGTAGTTCCGGGACAGGGGGCCCCTACGAGCAGTACTTC. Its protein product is CASSSSGTGGPYEQYF.

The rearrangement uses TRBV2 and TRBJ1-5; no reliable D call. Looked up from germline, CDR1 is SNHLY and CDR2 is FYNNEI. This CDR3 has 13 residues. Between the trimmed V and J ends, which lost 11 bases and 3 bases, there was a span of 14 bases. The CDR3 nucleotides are TGTGCCGCCGCCGGGCAGCCCAATCAGCCCCAGCATTTT. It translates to CAAAGQPNQPQHF.

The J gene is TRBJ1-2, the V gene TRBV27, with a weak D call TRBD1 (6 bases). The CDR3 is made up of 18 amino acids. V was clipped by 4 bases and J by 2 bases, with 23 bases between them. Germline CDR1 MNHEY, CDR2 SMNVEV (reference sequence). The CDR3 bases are TGTGCCAGCAGTTCCTTCCGGGGGGGCGCGGGCCGCAACTATGGCTACACCTTC. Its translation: CASSSFRGGAGRNYGYTF.

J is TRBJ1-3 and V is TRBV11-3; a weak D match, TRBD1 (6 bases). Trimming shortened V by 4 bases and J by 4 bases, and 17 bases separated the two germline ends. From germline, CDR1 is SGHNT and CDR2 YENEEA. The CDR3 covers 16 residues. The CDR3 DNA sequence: TGTGCCAGCAGCTCGGGAACAGGGATGGGCGGAAACACCATATATTTT. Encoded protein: CASSSGTGMGGNTIYF.

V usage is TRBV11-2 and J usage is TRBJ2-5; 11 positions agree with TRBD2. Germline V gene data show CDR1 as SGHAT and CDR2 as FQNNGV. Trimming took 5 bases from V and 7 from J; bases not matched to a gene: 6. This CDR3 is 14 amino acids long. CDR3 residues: CASSGTSGPATQYF. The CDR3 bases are TGTGCCAGCAGCGGGACTAGCGGTCCGGCGACCCAGTACTTC.

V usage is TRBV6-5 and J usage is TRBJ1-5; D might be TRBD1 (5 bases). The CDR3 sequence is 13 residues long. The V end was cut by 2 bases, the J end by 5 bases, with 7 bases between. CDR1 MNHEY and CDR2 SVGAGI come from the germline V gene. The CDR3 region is CASSYGAHQPQHF. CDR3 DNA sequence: TGTGCCAGCAGTTACGGGGCGCATCAGCCCCAGCATTTT.

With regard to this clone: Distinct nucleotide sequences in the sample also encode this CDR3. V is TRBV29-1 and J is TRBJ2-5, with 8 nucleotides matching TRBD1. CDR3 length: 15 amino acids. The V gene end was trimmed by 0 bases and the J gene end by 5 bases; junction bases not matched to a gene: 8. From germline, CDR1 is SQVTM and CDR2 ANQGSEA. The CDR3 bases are TGCAGCGTTGAAGACCGGGACAGGCCCGGGGAGACCCAGTACTTC. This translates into CSVEDRDRPGETQYF.

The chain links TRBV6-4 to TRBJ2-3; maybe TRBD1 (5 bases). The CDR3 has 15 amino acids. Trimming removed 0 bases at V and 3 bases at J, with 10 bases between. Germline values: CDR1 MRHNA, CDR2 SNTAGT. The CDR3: CASSDSGRATDTQYF. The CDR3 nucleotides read TGTGCCAGCAGTGACTCGGGCAGGGCGACAGATACGCAGTATTTT.

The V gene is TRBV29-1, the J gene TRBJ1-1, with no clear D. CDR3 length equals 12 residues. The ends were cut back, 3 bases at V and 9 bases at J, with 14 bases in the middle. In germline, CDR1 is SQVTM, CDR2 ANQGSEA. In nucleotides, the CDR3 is TGCAGCGTTGACAAGTACGACGGGAAAGCTTTCTTT. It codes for CSVDKYDGKAFF.

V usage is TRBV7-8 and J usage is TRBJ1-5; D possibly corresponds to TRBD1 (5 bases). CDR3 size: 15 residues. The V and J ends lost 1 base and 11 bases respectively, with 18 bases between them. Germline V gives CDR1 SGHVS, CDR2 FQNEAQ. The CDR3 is CASSLDGLGGEAQHF. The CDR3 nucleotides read TGTGCCAGCAGCTTAGATGGGCTGGGGGGTGAAGCCCAGCATTTT.

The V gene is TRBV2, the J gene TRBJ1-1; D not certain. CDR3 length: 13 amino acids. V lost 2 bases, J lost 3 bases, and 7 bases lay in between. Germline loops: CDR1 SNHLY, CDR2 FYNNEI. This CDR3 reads CASSETQYTEAFF. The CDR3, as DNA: TGTGCCAGCAGTGAAACTCAATACACTGAAGCTTTCTTT.

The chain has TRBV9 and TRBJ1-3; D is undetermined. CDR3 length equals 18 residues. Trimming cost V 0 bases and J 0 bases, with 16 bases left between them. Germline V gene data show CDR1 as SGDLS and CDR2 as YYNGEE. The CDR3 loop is CASSVADGAPFSGNTIYF. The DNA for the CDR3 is TGTGCCAGCAGCGTAGCAGACGGAGCTCCATTCTCTGGAAACACCATATATTTT.

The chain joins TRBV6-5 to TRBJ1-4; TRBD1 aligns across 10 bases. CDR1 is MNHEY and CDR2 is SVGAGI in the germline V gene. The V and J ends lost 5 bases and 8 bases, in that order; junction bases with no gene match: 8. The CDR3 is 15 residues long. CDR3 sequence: CASSRDRGLREKLFF. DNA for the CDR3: TGTGCCAGCAGTAGAGACAGGGGGCTACGGGAAAAACTGTTTTTT.

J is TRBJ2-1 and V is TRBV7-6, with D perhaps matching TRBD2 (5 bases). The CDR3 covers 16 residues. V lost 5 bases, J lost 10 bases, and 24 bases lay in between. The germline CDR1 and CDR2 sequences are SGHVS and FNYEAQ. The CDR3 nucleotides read TGTGCCAGCAGCCGCCTCGGCGGGCAGAGTGTCGGGGAGCAGTTCTTC. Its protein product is CASSRLGGQSVGEQFF.

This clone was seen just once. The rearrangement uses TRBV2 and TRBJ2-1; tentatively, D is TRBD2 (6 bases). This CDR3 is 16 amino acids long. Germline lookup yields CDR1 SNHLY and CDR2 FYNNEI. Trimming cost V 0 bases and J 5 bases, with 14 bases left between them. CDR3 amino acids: CASSEAGGLYDNEQFF. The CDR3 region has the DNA TGTGCCAGCAGTGAAGCGGGAGGACTCTACGACAATGAGCAGTTCTTC.